Given below is one TCR beta chain in context. The antigen is undetermined. The sample is drawn from a study of T cell clonotyping in hematopoietic cell transplantation. Notes on the study in general: Cells were unsorted, so CD4 and CD8 contributions were not separated.

V trimming: 5 bases; J trimming: 3 bases; junction bases outside the gene matches: 4. The germline V gene has CDR1 SNHLY and CDR2 FYNNEI. The CDR3 length is 14 residues. TCRdb keeps only in-frame clones here, not all; method: immunoSEQ multiplex PCR. The sample holds approximately 9,000 clones, approximately 84% seen once. The specimen comprised PBMCs, sampled at the time of graft-versus-host disease after allogeneic stem cell transplant. The rearrangement uses TRBV2 and TRBJ1-2, with 9 bases aligning to TRBD1. The sequence derives from a male patient aged 60-70 years who had an allogeneic stem cell transplant from an unrelated donor, so the T cells may come from the graft donor. Some clones in this sample may be carry-over from other donors' samples. In DNA, the CDR3 is TGTGCCAGCAGTCGACAGGGGGACTACTATGGCTACACCTTC. Protein: CASSRQGDYYGYTF.